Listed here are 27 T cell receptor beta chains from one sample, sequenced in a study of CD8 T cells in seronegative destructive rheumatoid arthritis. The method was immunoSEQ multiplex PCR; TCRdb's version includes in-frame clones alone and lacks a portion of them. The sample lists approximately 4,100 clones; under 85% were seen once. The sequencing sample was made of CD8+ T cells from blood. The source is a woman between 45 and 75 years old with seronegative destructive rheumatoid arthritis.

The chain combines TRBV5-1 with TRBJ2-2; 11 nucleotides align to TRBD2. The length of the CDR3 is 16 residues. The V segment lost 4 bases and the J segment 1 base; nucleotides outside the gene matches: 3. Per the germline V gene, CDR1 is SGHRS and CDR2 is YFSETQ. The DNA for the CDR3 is TGCGCCAGCAGCGAAGGACTAGCGGGGAACACCGGGGAGCTGTTTTTT. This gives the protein CASSEGLAGNTGELFF. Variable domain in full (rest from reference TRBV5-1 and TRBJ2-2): KAGVTQTPRYLIKTRGQQVTLSCSPISGHRSVSWYQQTPGQGLQFLFEYFSETQRNKGNFPGRFSGRQFSNSRSEMNVSTLELGDSALYLCASSEGLAGNTGELFFGEGSRLTVL.

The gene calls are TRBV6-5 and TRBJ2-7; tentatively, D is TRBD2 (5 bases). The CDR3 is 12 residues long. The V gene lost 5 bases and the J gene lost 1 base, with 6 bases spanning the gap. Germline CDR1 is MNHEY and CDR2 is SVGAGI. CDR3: CASSPGSYEQYF. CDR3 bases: TGTGCCAGCAGTCCGGGATCCTACGAGCAGTACTTC.

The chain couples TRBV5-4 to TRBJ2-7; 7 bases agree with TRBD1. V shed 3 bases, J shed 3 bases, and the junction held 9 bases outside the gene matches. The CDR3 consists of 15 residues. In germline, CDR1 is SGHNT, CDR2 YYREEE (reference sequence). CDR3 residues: CASSSKTGDIYEQYF. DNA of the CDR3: TGTGCCAGCAGCTCGAAAACAGGGGATATCTACGAGCAGTACTTC.

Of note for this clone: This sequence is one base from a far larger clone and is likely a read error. The CDR3 DNA reads as TGTGCCAGCACTGAAGGAGGAAGCTACGAGCAGTACTTC. Protein sequence: CASTEGGSYEQYF. This chain uses TRBV2 with TRBJ2-7, with D perhaps matching TRBD2 (5 bases). Germline values: CDR1 SNHLY, CDR2 FYNNEI. This CDR3 contains 13 residues.

The DNA for the CDR3 is TGTGCCAGCAGCCGAAGACAGGGACGTTCAGAGACCCAGTACTTC. Its protein product is CASSRRQGRSETQYF. The gene calls are TRBV7-9 and TRBJ2-5; 7 nucleotides line up with TRBD1. V was clipped by 5 bases and J by 4 bases; unmatched bases: 10. The CDR3 is made up of 15 amino acids. Germline V gene sequence: CDR1 SEHNR, CDR2 FQNEAQ (reference sequence).

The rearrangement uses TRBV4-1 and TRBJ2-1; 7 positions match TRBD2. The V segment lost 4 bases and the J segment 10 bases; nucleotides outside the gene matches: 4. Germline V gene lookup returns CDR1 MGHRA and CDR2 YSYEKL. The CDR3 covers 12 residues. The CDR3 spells CASSLRGGEQFF. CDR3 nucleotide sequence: TGCGCCAGCAGCCTGCGGGGAGGGGAGCAGTTCTTC.

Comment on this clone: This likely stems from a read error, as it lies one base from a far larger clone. CDR3 region: CASSEGGTYEQYF. The CDR3 coding sequence is TGTGCCAGCAGTGAAGGAGGAACCTACGAGCAGTACTTC. The chain combines TRBV2 with TRBJ2-7, with D uncertain. CDR1 is SNHLY and CDR2 is FYNNEI in the germline V gene. This CDR3 has 13 amino acids. Trimming pared 1 base from V and 2 bases from J, leaving 6 bases between.

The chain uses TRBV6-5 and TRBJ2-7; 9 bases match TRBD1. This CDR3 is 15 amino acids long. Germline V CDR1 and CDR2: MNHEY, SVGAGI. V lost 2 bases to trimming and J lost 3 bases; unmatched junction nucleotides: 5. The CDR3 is CASSYRGQGDYEQYF. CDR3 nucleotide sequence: TGTGCCAGCAGTTACCGGGGACAGGGAGACTACGAGCAGTACTTC.

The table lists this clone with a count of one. The CDR3 is CASIGIGGFGYTF. CDR3 bases: TGCGCCAGCATCGGGATAGGAGGGTTCGGCTACACCTTC. The J gene is TRBJ1-2, the V gene TRBV4-1; D is undetermined. Germline V lookup: CDR1 MGHRA, CDR2 YSYEKL. The CDR3 runs 13 residues. Trimming left V 7 bases short and J 8 bases short, with 17 bases between.

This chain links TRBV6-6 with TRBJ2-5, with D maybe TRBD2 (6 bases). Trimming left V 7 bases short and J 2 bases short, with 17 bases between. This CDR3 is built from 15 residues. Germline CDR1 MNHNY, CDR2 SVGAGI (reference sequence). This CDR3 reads CASTSPKDYQETQYF. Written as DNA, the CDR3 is TGTGCCAGCACTTCCCCCAAGGACTATCAAGAGACCCAGTACTTC.

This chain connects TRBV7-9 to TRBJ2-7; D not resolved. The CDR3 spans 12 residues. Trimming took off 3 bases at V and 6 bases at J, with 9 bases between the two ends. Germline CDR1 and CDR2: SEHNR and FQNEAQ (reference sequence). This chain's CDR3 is CASSLVTFEQYF. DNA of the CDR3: TGTGCCAGCAGCTTGGTTACTTTCGAGCAGTACTTC.

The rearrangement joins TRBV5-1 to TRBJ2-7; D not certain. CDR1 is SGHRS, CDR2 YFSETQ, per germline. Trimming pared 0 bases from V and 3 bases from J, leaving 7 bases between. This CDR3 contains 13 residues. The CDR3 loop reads CASSLGAGYEQYF. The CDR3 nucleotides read TGCGCCAGCAGCTTGGGGGCAGGCTACGAGCAGTACTTC. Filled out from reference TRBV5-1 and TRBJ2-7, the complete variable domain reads KAGVTQTPRYLIKTRGQQVTLSCSPISGHRSVSWYQQTPGQGLQFLFEYFSETQRNKGNFPGRFSGRQFSNSRSEMNVSTLELGDSALYLCASSLGAGYEQYFGPGTRLTVT.

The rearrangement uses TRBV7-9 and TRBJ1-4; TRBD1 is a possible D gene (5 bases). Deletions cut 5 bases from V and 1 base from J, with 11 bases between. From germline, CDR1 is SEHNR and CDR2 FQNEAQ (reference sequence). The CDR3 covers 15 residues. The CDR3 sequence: CASSNRRGTNEKLFF. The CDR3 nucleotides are TGTGCCAGCAGCAACCGAAGGGGAACTAATGAAAAACTGTTTTTT.

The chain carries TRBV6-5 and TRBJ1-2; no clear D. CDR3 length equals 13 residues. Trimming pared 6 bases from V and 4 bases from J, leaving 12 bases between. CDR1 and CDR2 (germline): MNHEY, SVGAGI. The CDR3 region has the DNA TGTGCCAGCAGCAGATCGATCCTCTATGGCTACACCTTC. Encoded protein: CASSRSILYGYTF.

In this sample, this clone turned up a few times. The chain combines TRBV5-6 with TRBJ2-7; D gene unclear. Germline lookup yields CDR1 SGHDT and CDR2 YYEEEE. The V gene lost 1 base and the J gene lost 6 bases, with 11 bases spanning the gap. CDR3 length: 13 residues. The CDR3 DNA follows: TGTGCCAGCAGCTTGAACTTTTATGGCGAGCAGTACTTC. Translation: CASSLNFYGEQYF.

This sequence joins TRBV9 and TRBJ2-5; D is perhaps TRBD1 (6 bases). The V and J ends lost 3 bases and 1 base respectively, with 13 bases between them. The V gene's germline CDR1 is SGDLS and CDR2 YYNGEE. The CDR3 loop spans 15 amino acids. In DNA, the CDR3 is TGTGCCAGCAGCGCGGACAGTGCCCTCCAAGAGACCCAGTACTTC. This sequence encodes CASSADSALQETQYF.

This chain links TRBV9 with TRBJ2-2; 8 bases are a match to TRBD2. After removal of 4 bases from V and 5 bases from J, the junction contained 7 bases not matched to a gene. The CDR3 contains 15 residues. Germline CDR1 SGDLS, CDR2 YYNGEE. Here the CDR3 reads CASSSSERGTGELFF. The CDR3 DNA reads TGTGCCAGCAGCTCTTCCGAGCGGGGGACCGGGGAGCTGTTTTTT. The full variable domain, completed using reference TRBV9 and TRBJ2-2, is DSGVTQTPKHLITATGQRVTLRCSPRSGDLSVYWYQQSLDQGLQFLIQYYNGEERAKGNILERFSAQQFPDLHSELNLSSLELGDSALYFCASSSSERGTGELFFGEGSRLTVL.

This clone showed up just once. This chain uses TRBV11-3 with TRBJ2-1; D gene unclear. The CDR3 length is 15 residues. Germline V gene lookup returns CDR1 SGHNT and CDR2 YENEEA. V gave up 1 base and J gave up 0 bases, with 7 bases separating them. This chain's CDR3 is CASSLGLSSYNEQFF. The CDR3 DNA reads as TGTGCCAGCAGCTTAGGCCTGAGCTCCTACAATGAGCAGTTCTTC.

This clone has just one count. The CDR3 DNA follows: TGTGCCAGCAGCGCGAACAGGGGGCGAGCCACGTCCAACTATGGCTACACCTTC. Its protein product is CASSANRGRATSNYGYTF. The rearrangement uses TRBV9 and TRBJ1-2, with 9 bases identical to TRBD1. CDR1 is SGDLS, CDR2 YYNGEE, per germline. The junction had 14 bases not matched to a gene; V was cut back by 3 bases and J by 2 bases. The CDR3 length is 18 residues.

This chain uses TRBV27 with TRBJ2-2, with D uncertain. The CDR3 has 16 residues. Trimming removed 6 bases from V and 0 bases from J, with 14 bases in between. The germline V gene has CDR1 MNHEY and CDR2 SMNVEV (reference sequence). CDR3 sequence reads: CASSLLGFANTGELFF. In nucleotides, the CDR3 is TGTGCCAGCAGCCTTCTCGGGTTCGCGAACACCGGGGAGCTGTTTTTT.

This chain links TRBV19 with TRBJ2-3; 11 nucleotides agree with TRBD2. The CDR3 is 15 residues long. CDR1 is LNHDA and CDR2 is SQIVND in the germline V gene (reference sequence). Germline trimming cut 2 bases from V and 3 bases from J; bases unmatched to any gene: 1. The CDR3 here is CASSIRLAGTDTQYF. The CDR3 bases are TGTGCCAGTAGTATACGACTAGCGGGGACAGATACGCAGTATTTT.

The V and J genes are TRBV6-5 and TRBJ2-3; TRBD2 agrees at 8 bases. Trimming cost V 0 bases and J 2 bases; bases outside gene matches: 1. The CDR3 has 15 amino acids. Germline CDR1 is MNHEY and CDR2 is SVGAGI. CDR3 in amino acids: CASSYSAGDTDTQYF. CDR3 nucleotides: TGTGCCAGCAGTTACTCAGCGGGAGACACAGATACGCAGTATTTT.

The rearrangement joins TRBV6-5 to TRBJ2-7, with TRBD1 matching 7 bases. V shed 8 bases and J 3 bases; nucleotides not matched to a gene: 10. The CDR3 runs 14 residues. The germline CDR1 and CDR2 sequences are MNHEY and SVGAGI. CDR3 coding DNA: TGTGCCAGCGAAACACAGGGGCCCAACTACGAGCAGTACTTC. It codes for CASETQGPNYEQYF.

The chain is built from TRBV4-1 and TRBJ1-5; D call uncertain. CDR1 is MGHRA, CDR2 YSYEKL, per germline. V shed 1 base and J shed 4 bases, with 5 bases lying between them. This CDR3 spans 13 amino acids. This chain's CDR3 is CASSQVGNQPQHF. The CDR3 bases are TGCGCCAGCAGCCAAGTCGGGAATCAGCCCCAGCATTTT.

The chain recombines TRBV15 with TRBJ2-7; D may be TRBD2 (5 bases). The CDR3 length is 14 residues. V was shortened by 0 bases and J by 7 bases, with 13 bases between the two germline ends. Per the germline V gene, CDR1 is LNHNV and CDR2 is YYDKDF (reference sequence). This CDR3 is CATSRDRGEREQYF. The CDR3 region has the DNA TGTGCCACCAGCAGAGATCGTGGGGAGCGGGAGCAGTACTTC.

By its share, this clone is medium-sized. The CDR3 DNA reads TGTGCCAGCAGCTTAGGTGTGACAGGGGGCGATGGCTACACCTTC. Translation: CASSLGVTGGDGYTF. V usage is TRBV11-2 and J usage is TRBJ1-2; TRBD1 matches 10 bases. The germline V gene has CDR1 SGHAT and CDR2 FQNNGV. V dropped 1 base and J dropped 6; count of bases not matched to a gene: 5. CDR3 length: 15 residues.

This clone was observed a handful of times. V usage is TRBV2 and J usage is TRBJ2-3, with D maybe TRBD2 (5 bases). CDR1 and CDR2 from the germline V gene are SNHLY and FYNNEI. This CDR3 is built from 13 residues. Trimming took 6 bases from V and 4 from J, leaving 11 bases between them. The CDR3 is CASSGVGADTQYF. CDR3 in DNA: TGTGCCAGCAGCGGGGTGGGAGCAGATACGCAGTATTTT.